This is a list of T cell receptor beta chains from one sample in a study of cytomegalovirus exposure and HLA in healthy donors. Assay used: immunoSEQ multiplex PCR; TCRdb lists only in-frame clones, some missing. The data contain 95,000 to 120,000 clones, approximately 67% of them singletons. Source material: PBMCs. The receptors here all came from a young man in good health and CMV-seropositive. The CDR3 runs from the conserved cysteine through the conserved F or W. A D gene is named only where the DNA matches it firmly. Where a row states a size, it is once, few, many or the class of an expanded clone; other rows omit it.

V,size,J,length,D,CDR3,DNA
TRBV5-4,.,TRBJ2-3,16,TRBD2,CASSSRAAGALDTQYF,TGTGCCAGCAGCTCGAGGGCAGCGGGGGCCCTGGATACGCAGTATTTT
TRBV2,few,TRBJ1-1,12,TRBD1,CASSRQGTEAFF,TGTGCCAGCAGCCGACAGGGCACTGAAGCTTTCTTT
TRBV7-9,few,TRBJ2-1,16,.,CASSNLVGLSYNEQFF,TGTGCCAGCAGTAACCTCGTGGGACTCTCCTACAATGAGCAGTTCTTC
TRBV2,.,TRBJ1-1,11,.,CASRVGTEAFF,TGTGCCAGCAGAGTCGGGACTGAAGCTTTCTTT
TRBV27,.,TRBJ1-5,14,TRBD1,CASSFWTGGQPQHF,TGTGCCAGCAGTTTTTGGACAGGCGGGCAGCCCCAGCATTTT
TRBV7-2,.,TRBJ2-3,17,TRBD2,CASSPGGSSGVTDTQYF,TGTGCCAGCAGCCCGGGGGGGAGTAGCGGAGTCACAGATACGCAGTATTTT
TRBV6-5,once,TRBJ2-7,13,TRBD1,CASSSTGGNEQYF,TGTGCCAGCAGTTCGACAGGGGGCAACGAGCAGTACTTC
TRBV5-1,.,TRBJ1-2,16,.,CASSLAGGAHNYGYTF,TGCGCCAGCAGCTTGGCAGGAGGGGCCCATAACTATGGCTACACCTTC
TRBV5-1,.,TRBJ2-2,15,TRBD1,CASSLPRTGQEELFF,TGCGCCAGCAGCCTCCCTCGGACAGGGCAGGAGGAGCTGTTTTTT
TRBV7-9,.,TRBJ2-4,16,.,CASSLGLQGAKNIQYF,TGTGCCAGCAGCTTAGGTCTCCAGGGAGCCAAAAACATTCAGTACTTC
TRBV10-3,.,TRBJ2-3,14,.,CAIRRGTPTDTQYF,TGTGCCATCAGAAGGGGGACCCCCACAGATACGCAGTATTTT
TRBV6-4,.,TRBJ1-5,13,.,CASSEDNNQPQHF,TGTGCCAGCAGTGAGGACAACAATCAGCCCCAGCATTTT
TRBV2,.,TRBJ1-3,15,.,CASSDRVFSGNTIYF,TGTGCCAGCAGTGATCGGGTGTTTTCTGGAAACACCATATATTTT
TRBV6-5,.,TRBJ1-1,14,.,CASRTGYRGKEAFF,TGTGCCAGCAGAACAGGATACCGTGGGAAAGAAGCTTTCTTT
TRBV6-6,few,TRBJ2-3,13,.,CASGGHSADTQYF,TGTGCCAGCGGTGGACATTCGGCAGATACGCAGTATTTT
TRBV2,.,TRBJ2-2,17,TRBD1,CASSEQFGTGITGELFF,TGTGCCAGCAGTGAACAGTTTGGGACAGGTATCACCGGGGAGCTGTTTTTT